The clone carrying this T cell receptor beta chain appeared once. This sample was included in a study of blood T cell repertoires in COVID-19. Study background: Samples representing acute and convalescent COVID-19 were sourced from the United States, Italy and Spain. T cells, B-cell-depleted T cells, or PBMCs supplied cDNA or gDNA.

CDR3 length: 16 amino acids. Trimming took off 1 base at V and 4 bases at J, with 14 bases between the two ends. Germline CDR1 MDHEN, CDR2 SYDVKM. As handled by the study authors: Quantification of nucleated cells was approximated via reference gene primer amplification. Sequencing was performed with immunoSEQ multiplex PCR; in TCRdb, only in-frame clones are kept and a portion is missing. V, J and clone size were drawn from that table, and D and trimming were deduced from the DNA. Of about 180,000 clones in the sample, around 86% were seen once. The chain uses TRBV28 and TRBJ1-3; weak D call: TRBD1 (6 bases). This receptor was taken from a middle-aged man with active or convalescent COVID-19. The source material was peripheral blood. The CDR3 DNA reads as TGTGCCAGCAGTTTATCGGGGGGGCAGGCAGGAAACACCATATATTTT. This encodes CASSLSGGQAGNTIYF.